This is a list of T cell receptor beta chains from one sample in a study of blood T cell repertoires in COVID-19. Clones were sequenced by immunoSEQ multiplex PCR, and TCRdb holds only the in-frame ones, with some missing. The sample has roughly 220,000 clones; approximately 81% are singletons. Sequencing used peripheral blood. The source is a man in his fifties or sixties who had recovered from COVID-19. Both conserved end residues are part of each CDR3. A D gene is named only where the DNA matches it firmly. Clone size is shown for a subset of rows, as once, few, many or a class of expanded clone.

clone_size	v_call	d_call	j_call	cdr3_aa	cdr3_nt
NA	TRBV28	NA	TRBJ1-1	CASSLATMNTEAFF	TGTGCCAGCAGTTTGGCCACGATGAACACTGAAGCTTTCTTT
NA	TRBV11-2	TRBD1	TRBJ2-1	CASSSADRVVNEQFF	TGTGCCAGCAGCTCCGCAGACAGGGTGGTCAATGAGCAGTTCTTC
NA	TRBV28	TRBD1	TRBJ2-5	CASSLTSTGFQKTQYF	TGTGCCAGCAGTTTAACCTCGACAGGGTTTCAAAAGACCCAGTACTTC
NA	TRBV6-5	TRBD1	TRBJ1-4	CASSSPTRGEDEKLFF	TGTGCCAGCAGTTCACCTACCAGGGGGGAGGATGAAAAACTGTTTTTT
NA	TRBV5-4	NA	TRBJ1-2	CASSPHRGGYTF	TGTGCCAGCAGCCCCCATCGGGGAGGCTACACCTTC
NA	TRBV30	TRBD2	TRBJ2-5	CAWSSGGLAGETQYF	TGTGCCTGGAGTTCGGGGGGACTAGCGGGAGAGACCCAGTACTTC
NA	TRBV12-3/TRBV12-4	NA	TRBJ2-5	CASSLGQQETQYF	TGTGCCAGCAGTTTAGGGCAACAAGAGACCCAGTACTTC
few	TRBV28	NA	TRBJ1-2	CASSLTGYGYTF	TGTGCCAGCAGTTTAACAGGGTACGGCTACACCTTC
once	TRBV18	NA	TRBJ1-5	CASSLNIDRNQPQHF	TGTGCCAGCTCACTGAACATTGACAGGAATCAGCCCCAGCATTTT
once	TRBV4-1	TRBD2	TRBJ2-1	CASSQDSTRGYNEQFF	TGCGCCAGCAGCCAAGATTCGACGCGGGGGTACAATGAGCAGTTCTTC
NA	TRBV13	TRBD2	TRBJ2-1	CASSLGLAGVYNEQFF	TGTGCCAGCAGCTTGGGACTAGCGGGAGTTTACAATGAGCAGTTCTTC
NA	TRBV27	TRBD2	TRBJ2-3	CASSTPILAGVPDTQYF	TGTGCCAGCAGTACCCCCATCTTAGCGGGAGTACCAGATACGCAGTATTTT
NA	TRBV2	NA	TRBJ2-1	CASSVGAVRYNEQFF	TGTGCCAGCAGTGTGGGAGCGGTCCGCTACAATGAGCAGTTCTTC
NA	TRBV11-2	TRBD2	TRBJ2-7	CASSMGNRGAGGQQYF	TGTGCCAGCAGCATGGGTAATAGGGGGGCGGGAGGGCAGCAGTACTTC
once	TRBV18	NA	TRBJ2-1	CASSPLSGYNEQFF	TGTGCCAGCTCACCCCTTTCCGGCTACAATGAGCAGTTCTTC
NA	TRBV18	TRBD1	TRBJ1-5	CASSPGQGAAGANNQPQHF	TGTGCCAGCTCACCAGGGCAGGGGGCTGCTGGGGCAAACAATCAGCCCCAGCATTTT
NA	TRBV7-9	TRBD1	TRBJ2-7	CASSPTGVVYEQYF	TGTGCCAGCAGCCCGACAGGGGTTGTCTACGAGCAGTACTTC
NA	TRBV2	NA	TRBJ2-5	CASSGLRETQYF	TGTGCCAGCAGCGGACTAAGGGAGACCCAGTACTTC
NA	TRBV11-2	NA	TRBJ1-2	CASSQRSTGGLYGYTF	TGTGCCAGCAGCCAACGGTCGACAGGTGGACTCTATGGCTACACCTTC
few	TRBV20-1	TRBD2	TRBJ2-7	CSASPPSGGSYEQYF	TGCAGTGCTAGTCCCCCTAGCGGGGGTTCCTACGAGCAGTACTTC
NA	TRBV24-1	NA	TRBJ2-3	CATSEGPNSLLALTPDTQYF	TGTGCCACCAGCGAGGGACCGAACTCCCTACTAGCCCTGACGCCAGATACGCAGTATTTT
NA	TRBV5-1	TRBD1	TRBJ1-2	CASSLAQGQGDYGYTF	TGCGCCAGCAGCTTAGCGCAGGGACAGGGAGATTATGGCTACACCTTC
NA	TRBV28	NA	TRBJ2-4	CASSPLRGIIAKNIQYF	TGTGCCAGCAGCCCCCTTCGGGGGATTATAGCCAAAAACATTCAGTACTTC
few	TRBV10-3	TRBD2	TRBJ2-1	CAIRELAAYNEQFF	TGTGCCATCAGGGAACTAGCGGCTTACAATGAGCAGTTCTTC
NA	TRBV19	NA	TRBJ2-3	CASSMSQLDTDTQYF	TGTGCCAGTAGTATGTCCCAACTAGATACAGATACGCAGTATTTT
NA	TRBV10-3	TRBD1	TRBJ2-7	CAISDKGTGTYEQYF	TGTGCCATCAGTGATAAAGGGACAGGGACCTACGAGCAGTACTTC
few	TRBV10-3	TRBD2	TRBJ2-4	CAISELREGRYIQYF	TGTGCCATCAGTGAGTTGCGGGAGGGCAGATACATTCAGTACTTC
NA	TRBV20-1	TRBD2	TRBJ2-7	CSASKWREIRSEQYF	TGCAGTGCTAGTAAATGGCGGGAGATACGCTCCGAGCAGTACTTC
once	TRBV5-6	TRBD2	TRBJ2-7	CASSLSGSMQYF	TGTGCCAGCAGCCTAAGCGGGAGTATGCAGTACTTC
NA	TRBV24-1	NA	TRBJ2-3	CATSWGDIGTQYF	TGTGCCACCAGCTGGGGGGATATTGGTACGCAGTATTTT
once	TRBV18	NA	TRBJ1-2	CASSPSLTRNYGYTF	TGTGCCAGCTCACCAAGTCTGACTCGTAACTATGGCTACACCTTC
NA	TRBV6-5	TRBD1	TRBJ1-5	CASSYSNRGRQPQHF	TGTGCCAGCAGTTACTCAAACAGGGGCCGGCAGCCCCAGCATTTT
few	TRBV5-1	NA	TRBJ2-5	CASSLARGARETQYF	TGCGCCAGCAGCTTAGCTCGGGGGGCGAGGGAGACCCAGTACTTC
NA	TRBV20-1	NA	TRBJ1-4	CSASTGVASEKLFF	TGCAGTGCTAGTACCGGGGTGGCAAGTGAAAAACTGTTTTTT
NA	TRBV5-1	TRBD1	TRBJ2-7	CASSEGQGPYEQYF	TGCGCCAGCAGCGAAGGACAGGGGCCCTACGAGCAGTACTTC
NA	TRBV20-1	TRBD1	TRBJ2-2	CSASRDRANTGELFF	TGCAGTGCTAGTAGAGACAGGGCGAACACCGGGGAGCTGTTTTTT
NA	TRBV19	TRBD2	TRBJ2-3	CASKLAGPSTDTQYF	TGTGCCAGTAAACTAGCGGGCCCTAGCACAGATACGCAGTATTTT